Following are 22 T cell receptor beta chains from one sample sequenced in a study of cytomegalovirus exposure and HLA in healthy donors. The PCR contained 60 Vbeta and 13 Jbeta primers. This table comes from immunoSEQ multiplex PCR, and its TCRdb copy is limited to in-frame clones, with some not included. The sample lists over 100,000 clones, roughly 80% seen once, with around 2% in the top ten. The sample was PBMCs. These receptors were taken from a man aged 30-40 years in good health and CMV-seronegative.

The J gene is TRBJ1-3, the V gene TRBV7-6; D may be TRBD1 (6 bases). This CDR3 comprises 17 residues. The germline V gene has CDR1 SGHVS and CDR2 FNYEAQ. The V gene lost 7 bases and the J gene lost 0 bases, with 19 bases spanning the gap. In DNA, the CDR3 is TGTGCCAGCAAGGCGGACAGAGCCGTTGGCTCTGGAAACACCATATATTTT. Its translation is CASKADRAVGSGNTIYF.

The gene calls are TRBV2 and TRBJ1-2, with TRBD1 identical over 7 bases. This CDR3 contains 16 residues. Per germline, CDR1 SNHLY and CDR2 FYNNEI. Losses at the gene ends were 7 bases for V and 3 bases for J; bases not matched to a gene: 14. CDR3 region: CASISKQGTFDYGYTF. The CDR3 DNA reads TGTGCCAGCATATCCAAACAGGGGACCTTTGACTATGGCTACACCTTC.

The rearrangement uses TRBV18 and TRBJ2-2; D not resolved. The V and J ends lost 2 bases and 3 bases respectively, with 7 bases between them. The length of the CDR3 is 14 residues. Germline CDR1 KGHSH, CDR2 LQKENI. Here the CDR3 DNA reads TGTGCCAGCTCACCAGGGCTGTACACCGGGGAGCTGTTTTTT. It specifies CASSPGLYTGELFF.

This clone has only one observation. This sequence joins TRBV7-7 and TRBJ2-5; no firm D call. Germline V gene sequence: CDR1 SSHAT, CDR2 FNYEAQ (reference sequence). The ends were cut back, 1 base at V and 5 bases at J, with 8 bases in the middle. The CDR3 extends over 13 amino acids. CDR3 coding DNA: TGTGCCAGCAGCTTAGACGGGTGGGAGACCCAGTACTTC. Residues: CASSLDGWETQYF. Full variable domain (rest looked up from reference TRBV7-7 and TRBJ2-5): GAGVSQSPRYKVTKRGQDVTLRCDPISSHATLYWYQQALGQGPEFLTYFNYEAQPDKSGLPSDRFSAERPEGSISTLTIQRTEQRDSAMYRCASSLDGWETQYFGPGTRLLVL.

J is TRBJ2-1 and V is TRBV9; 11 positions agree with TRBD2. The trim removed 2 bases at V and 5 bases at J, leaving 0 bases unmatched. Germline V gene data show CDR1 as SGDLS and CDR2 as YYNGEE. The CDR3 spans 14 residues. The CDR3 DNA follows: TGTGCCAGCAGCGTTAGCGGGGGGGACAATGAGCAGTTCTTC. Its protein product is CASSVSGGDNEQFF.

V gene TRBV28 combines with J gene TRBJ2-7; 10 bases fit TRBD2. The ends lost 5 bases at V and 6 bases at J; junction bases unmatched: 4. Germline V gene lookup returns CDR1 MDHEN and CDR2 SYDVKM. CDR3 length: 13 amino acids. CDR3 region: CASSLTSGAEQYF. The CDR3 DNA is TGTGCCAGCAGTCTCACTAGCGGGGCCGAGCAGTACTTC.

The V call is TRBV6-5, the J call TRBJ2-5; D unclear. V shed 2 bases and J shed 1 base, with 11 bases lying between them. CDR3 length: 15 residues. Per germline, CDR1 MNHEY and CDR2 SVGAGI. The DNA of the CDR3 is TGTGCCAGCAGTTACCGCGGCAGATCCCAAGAGACCCAGTACTTC. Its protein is CASSYRGRSQETQYF.

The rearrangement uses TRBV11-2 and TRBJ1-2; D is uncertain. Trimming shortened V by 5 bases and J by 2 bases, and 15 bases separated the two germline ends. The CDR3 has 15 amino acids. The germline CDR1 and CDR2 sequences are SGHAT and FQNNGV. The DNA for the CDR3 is TGTGCCAGCAGCCCCTGGGCAGTCTCCAACTATGGCTACACCTTC. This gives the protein CASSPWAVSNYGYTF.

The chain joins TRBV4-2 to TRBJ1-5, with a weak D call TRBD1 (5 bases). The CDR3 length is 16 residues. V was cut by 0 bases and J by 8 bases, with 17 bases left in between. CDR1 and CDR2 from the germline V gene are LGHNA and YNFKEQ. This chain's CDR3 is CASSQDKGQDGKPQHF. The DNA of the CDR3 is TGTGCCAGCAGCCAAGATAAGGGGCAGGACGGCAAGCCCCAGCATTTT.

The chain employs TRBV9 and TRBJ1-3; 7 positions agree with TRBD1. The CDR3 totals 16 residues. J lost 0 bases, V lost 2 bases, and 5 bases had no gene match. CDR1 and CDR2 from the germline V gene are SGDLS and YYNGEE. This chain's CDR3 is CASSVTGASSGNTIYF. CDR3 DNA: TGTGCCAGCAGCGTCACAGGGGCCAGCTCTGGAAACACCATATATTTT.

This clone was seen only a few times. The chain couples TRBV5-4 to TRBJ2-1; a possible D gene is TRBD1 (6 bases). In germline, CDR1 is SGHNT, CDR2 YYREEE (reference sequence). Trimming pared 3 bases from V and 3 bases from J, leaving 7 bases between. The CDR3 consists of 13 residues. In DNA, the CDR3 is TGTGCCAGCAGCTCGGACAGCTACAATGAGCAGTTCTTC. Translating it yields CASSSDSYNEQFF.

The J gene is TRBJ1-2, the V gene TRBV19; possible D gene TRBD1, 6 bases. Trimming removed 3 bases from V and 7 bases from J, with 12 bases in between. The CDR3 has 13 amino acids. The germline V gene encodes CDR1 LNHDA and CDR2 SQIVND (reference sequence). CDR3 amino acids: CASSIEGEGGYTF. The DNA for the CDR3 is TGTGCCAGTAGTATCGAGGGGGAAGGTGGCTACACCTTC.

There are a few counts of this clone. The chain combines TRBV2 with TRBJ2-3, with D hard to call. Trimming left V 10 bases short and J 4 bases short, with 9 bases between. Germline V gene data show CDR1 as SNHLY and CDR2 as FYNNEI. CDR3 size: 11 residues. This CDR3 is CATSRADTQYF. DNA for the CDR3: TGTGCCACCTCTCGGGCAGATACGCAGTATTTT.

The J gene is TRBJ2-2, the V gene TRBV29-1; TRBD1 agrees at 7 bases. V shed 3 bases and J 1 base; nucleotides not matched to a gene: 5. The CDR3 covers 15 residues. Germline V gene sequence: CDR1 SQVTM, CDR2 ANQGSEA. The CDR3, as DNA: TGCAGCGTTGATTCCGGACAGGTGAACACCGGGGAGCTGTTTTTT. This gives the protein CSVDSGQVNTGELFF.

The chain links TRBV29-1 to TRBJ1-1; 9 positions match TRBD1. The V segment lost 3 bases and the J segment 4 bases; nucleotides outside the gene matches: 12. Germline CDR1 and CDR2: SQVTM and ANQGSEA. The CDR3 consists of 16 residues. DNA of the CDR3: TGCAGCGTTGACAGGACAGGGGATGGGTTGATCACTGAAGCTTTCTTT. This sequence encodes CSVDRTGDGLITEAFF.

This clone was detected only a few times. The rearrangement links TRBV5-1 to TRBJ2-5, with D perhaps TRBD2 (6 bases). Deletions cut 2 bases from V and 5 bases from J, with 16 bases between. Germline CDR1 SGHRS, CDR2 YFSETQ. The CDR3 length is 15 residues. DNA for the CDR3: TGCGCCAGCAGCTTTTCCGCGGGGACCCCGGAGACCCAGTACTTC. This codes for CASSFSAGTPETQYF.

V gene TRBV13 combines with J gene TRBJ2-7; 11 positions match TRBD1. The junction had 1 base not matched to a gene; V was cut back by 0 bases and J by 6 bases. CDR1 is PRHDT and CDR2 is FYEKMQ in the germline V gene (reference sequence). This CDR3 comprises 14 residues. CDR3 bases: TGTGCCAGCAGCTTAGGGGACAGGGGGCGCGAGCAGTACTTC. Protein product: CASSLGDRGREQYF.

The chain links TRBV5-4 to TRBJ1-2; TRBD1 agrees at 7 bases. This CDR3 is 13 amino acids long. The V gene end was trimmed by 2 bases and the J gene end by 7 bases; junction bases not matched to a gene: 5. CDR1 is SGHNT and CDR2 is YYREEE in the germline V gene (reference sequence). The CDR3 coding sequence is TGTGCCAGCAGCTTCGACAGGGAGGCTGGCTACACCTTC. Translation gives CASSFDREAGYTF.

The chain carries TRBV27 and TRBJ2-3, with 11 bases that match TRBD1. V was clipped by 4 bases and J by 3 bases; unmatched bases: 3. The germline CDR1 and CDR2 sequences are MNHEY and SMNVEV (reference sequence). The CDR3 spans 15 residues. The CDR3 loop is CASSSRDRGTDTQYF. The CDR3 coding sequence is TGTGCCAGCAGTTCCCGGGACAGGGGGACAGATACGCAGTATTTT.

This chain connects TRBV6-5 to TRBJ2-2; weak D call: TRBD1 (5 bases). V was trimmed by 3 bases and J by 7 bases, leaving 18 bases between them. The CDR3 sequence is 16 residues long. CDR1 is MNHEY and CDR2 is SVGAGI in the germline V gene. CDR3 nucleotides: TGTGCCAGCAGTTATCTTATGGCAGGGTCCGGCGGGGAGCTGTTTTTT. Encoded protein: CASSYLMAGSGGELFF.

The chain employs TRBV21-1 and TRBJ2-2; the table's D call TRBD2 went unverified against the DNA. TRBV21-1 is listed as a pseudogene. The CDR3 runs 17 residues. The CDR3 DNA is TGTGCCAGCAGCAAGGTGGGACTAGCGGGTCCAACCGGGGAGCTGTTTTTT. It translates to CASSKVGLAGPTGELFF.

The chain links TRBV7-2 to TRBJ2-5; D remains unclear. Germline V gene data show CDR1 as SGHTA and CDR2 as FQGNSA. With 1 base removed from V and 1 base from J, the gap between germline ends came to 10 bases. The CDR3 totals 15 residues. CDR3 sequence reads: CASSLEAGLQETQYF. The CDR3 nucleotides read TGTGCCAGCAGCTTAGAGGCAGGCCTCCAAGAGACCCAGTACTTC.